This TCR beta chain is from a study of T cell responses to AZD1222 COVID-19 vaccine. About this clone: Its cognate antigen is unknown. The same CDR3 is also encoded by other DNA sequences in this sample.

Libraries were prepared by immunoSEQ multiplex PCR; TCRdb keeps only in-frame clonotypes and omits some of them. The data show roughly 170,000 clones, with under 95% seen just once and 1.6% held by the top ten. Study-level findings and limits: White British donors predominated, females outnumbered males, and clonal diversity was possibly underestimated. Only a handful of AZD1222 recipients tested seropositive at baseline.

J gave up 2 bases and V 9 bases, and 5 bases lay outside the gene matches. The CDR3 length is 13 residues. Germline V gene sequence: CDR1 LNHDA, CDR2 SQIVND (reference sequence). This receptor was obtained from an adult who received the AZD1222 COVID-19 vaccine. The material sequenced was peripheral blood, taken 28 days after the second AZD1222 dose. The genes are TRBV19 and TRBJ1-1; 8 bases match TRBD1. In DNA, the CDR3 is TGTGCCAGCTTGGACAGGGTAAACACTGAAGCTTTCTTT. Residues: CASLDRVNTEAFF.